This T cell receptor (beta chain) was sequenced during a study of blood T cell repertoires in COVID-19. The repertoire was sequenced with immunoSEQ multiplex PCR; TCRdb's copy has only in-frame clones and lacks some. In the table there are 52,000 or so clones, 85% of which are singletons. The V gene end was trimmed by 4 bases and the J gene end by 7 bases; junction bases not matched to a gene: 14. Germline CDR1 is SGHVS and CDR2 is FQNEAQ. This CDR3 spans 17 amino acids. This clonotype originated in a human donor in a cohort sampled during active COVID-19. The chain couples TRBV7-8 to TRBJ2-5; TRBD2 agrees at 11 bases. The sequenced sample consisted of peripheral blood. The DNA for the CDR3 is TGTGCCAGCAGCTCCATAGCGGGAGGGCCTCGAGAGGGGACCCAGTACTTC. It yields the protein CASSSIAGGPREGTQYF.